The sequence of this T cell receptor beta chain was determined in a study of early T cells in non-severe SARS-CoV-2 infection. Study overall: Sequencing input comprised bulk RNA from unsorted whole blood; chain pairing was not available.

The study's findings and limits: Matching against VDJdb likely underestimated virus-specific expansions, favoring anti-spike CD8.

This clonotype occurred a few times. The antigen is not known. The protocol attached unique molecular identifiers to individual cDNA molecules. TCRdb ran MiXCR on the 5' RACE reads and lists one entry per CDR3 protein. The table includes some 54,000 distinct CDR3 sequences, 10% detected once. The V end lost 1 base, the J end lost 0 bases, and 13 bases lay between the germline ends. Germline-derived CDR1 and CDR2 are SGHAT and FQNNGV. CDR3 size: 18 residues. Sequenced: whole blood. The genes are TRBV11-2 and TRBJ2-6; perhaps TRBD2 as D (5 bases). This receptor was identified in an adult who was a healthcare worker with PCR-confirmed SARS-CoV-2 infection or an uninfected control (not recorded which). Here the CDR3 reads CASSLVEARHSGANVLTF. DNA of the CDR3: TGTGCCAGCAGCTTAGTGGAGGCGAGACACTCTGGGGCCAACGTCCTGACTTTC.